A few counts support the clone carrying this T cell receptor beta chain. What it binds is unknown. The data stem from a study of Graves' ophthalmopathy and Graves' hyperthyroidism. Study results and limitations: It was with 65% to 71% sensitivity and approximately 75% specificity that the model predicted ophthalmopathy progression.

RNA transcripts yielded amplified TCR beta CDR3 regions. An opening RT-PCR round employed HTBI primers and preceded a second-round multiplex PCR. From the multiplex PCR reads, TCRdb called clonotypes with MiXCR, one entry per CDR3 protein. The sample has more than 1,000,000 distinct CDR3 sequences; approximately 35% are singletons. The V gene end was trimmed by 5 bases and the J gene end by 2 bases; junction bases not matched to a gene: 2. From germline, CDR1 is SQVTM and CDR2 ANQGSEA. This CDR3 contains 12 residues. V usage is TRBV29-1 and J usage is TRBJ2-7, with 8 positions matching TRBD2. This TCR derives from an adult man with Graves' hyperthyroidism. Sequencing was performed on peripheral blood or thyroid tissue (not recorded which). The DNA of the CDR3 is TGCAGCGTTTGGACTAGCCCCTACGAGCAGTACTTC. Encoded protein: CSVWTSPYEQYF.